The clone carrying this TCR beta chain has a handful of counts. The target antigen is unknown. This entry is derived from a study of T cell repertoires in cytomegalovirus infection. On the study more broadly: Indications came from public TCR beta signatures; they pointed to CMV infection and to a matching HLA type.

TCRdb called the reads again in MiXCR, with one record for every CDR3 protein. The sample shows more than 400,000 distinct CDR3 sequences, about 30% of them seen only once. General study results and limits: Summed frequency of public TCR beta families distinguished CMV carriers with the relevant HLA. CMV-specific HLA-C-restricted TCR beta clonotypes dominated the ex vivo response.

The CDR3 contains 14 residues. Germline V gene sequence: CDR1 MDHEN, CDR2 SYDVKM. V lost 6 bases, J lost 9 bases, and 18 bases lay in between. The sequence was collected from a human donor in good health (CMV status not recorded). Some clones in this sample may be carry-over from other donors' samples. The specimen was PBMCs. This chain connects TRBV28 to TRBJ1-5; a weak D match, TRBD1 (5 bases). As DNA, the CDR3 is TGTGCCAGCAGGGAAGGGGCGGCCAGTTTGCCCCAGCATTTT. It specifies CASREGAASLPQHF.